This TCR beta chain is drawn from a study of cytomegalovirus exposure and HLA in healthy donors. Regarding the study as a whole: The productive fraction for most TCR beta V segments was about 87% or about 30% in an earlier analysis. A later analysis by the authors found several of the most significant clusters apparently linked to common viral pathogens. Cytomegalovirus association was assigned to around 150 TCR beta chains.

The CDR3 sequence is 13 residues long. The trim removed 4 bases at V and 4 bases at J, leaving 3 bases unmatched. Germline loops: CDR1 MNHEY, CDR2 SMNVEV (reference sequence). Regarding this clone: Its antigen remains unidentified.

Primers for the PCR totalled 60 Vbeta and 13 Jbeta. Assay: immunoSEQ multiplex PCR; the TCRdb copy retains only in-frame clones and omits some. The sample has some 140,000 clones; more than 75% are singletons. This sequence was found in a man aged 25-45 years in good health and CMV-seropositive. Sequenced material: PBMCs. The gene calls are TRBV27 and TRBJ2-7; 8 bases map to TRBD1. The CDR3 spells CASSSTGEYEQYF. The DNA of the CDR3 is TGTGCCAGCAGTTCGACAGGGGAATACGAGCAGTACTTC.